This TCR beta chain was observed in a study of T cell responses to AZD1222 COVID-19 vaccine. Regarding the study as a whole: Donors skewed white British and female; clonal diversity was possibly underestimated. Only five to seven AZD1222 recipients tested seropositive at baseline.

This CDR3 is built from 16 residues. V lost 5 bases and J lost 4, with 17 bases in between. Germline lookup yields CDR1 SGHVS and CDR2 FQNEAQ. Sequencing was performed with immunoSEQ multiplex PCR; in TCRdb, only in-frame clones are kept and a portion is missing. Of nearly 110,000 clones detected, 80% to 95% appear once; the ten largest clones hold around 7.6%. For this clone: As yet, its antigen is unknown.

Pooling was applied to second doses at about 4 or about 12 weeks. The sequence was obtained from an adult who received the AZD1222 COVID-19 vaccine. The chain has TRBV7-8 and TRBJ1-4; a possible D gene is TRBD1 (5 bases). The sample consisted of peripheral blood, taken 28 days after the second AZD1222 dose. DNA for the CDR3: TGTGCCAGCAGCCGAAGCCCGGGACGGGATAATGAAAAACTGTTTTTT. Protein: CASSRSPGRDNEKLFF.